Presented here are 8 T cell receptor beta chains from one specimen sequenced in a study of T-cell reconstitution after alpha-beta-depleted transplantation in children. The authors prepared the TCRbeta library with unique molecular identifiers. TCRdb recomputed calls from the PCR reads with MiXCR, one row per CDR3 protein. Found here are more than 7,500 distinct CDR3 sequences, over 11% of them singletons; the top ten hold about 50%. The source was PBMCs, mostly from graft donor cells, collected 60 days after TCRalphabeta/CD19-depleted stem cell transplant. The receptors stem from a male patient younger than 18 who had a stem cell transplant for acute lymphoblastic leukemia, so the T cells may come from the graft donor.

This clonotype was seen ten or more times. The CDR3 coding sequence is TGTGCCAGCAGCGTGCCGCCAGCGCCTGGATCACCCCTCCACTTT. It specifies CASSVPPAPGSPLHF. The rearrangement links TRBV9 to TRBJ1-6; D is unresolved. The germline V and J ends were trimmed by 2 bases and 10 bases, with 16 bases remaining between them. This CDR3 has 15 residues. Germline V gene lookup returns CDR1 SGDLS and CDR2 YYNGEE.

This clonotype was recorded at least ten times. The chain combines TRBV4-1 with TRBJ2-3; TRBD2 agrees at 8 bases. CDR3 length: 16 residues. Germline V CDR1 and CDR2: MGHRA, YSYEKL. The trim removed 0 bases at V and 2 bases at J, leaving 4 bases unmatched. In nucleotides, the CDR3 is TGCGCCAGCAGCCAAGAACAACTAGCGGTCACAGATACGCAGTATTTT. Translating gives CASSQEQLAVTDTQYF.

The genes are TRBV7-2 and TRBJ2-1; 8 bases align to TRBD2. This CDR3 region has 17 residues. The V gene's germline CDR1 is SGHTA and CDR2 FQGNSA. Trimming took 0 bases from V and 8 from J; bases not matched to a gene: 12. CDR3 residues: CASSLAQTSGKPYEQFF. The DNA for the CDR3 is TGTGCCAGCAGCTTAGCGCAAACTAGCGGTAAGCCCTATGAGCAGTTCTTC.

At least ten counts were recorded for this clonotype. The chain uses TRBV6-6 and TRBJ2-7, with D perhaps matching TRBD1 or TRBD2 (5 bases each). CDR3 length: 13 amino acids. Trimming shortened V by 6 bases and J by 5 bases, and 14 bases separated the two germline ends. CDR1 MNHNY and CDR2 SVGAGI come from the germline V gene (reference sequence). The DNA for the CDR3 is TGTGCCAGCAGGGACATCGGGGTCCACGAGCAGTACTTC. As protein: CASRDIGVHEQYF.

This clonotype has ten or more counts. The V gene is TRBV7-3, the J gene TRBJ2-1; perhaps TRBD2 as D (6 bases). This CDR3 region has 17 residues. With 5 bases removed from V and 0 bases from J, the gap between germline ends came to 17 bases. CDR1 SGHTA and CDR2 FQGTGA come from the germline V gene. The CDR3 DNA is TGTGCCAGCAGCCTAAACAGCGGGCGGAGCTCCTACAATGAGCAGTTCTTC. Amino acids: CASSLNSGRSSYNEQFF.

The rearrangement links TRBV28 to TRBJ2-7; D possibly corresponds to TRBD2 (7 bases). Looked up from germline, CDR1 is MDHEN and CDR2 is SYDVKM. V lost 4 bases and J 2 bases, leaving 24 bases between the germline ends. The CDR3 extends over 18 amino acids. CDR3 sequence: CASSSSTGWLAETYEQYF. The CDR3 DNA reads TGTGCCAGCAGTTCCTCAACAGGGTGGCTAGCGGAAACCTACGAGCAGTACTTC.

The CDR3, as DNA: TGTGCCAGCAGCTTAGCGGGCCACCACGGGGGTGAGCAGTTCTTC. Translation: CASSLAGHHGGEQFF. V gene TRBV7-9 combines with J gene TRBJ2-1; the D gene is possibly TRBD2 (6 bases). The V end lost 0 bases, the J end lost 9 bases, and 15 bases lay between the germline ends. The CDR3 runs to 15 residues. CDR1 is SEHNR and CDR2 is FQNEAQ in the germline V gene (reference sequence).

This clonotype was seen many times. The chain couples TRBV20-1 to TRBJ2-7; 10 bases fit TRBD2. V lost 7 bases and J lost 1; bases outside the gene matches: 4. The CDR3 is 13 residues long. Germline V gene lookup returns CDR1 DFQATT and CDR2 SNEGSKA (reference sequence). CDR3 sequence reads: CSGGLAASYEQYF. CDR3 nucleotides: TGCAGTGGTGGACTAGCGGCATCCTACGAGCAGTACTTC.